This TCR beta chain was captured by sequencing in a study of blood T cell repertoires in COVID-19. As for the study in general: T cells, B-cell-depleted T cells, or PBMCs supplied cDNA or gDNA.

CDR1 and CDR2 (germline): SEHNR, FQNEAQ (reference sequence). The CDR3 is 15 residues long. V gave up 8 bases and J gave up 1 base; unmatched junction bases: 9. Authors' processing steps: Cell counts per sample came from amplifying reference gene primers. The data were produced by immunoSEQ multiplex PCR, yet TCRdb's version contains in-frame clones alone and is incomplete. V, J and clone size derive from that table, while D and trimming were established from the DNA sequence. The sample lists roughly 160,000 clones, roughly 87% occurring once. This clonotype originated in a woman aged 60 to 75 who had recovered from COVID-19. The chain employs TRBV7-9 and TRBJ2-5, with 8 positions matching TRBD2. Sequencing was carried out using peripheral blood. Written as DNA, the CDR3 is TGTGCCAGCGCGAAGCCCGCGGGGGGCCAAGAGACCCAGTACTTC. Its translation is CASAKPAGGQETQYF.